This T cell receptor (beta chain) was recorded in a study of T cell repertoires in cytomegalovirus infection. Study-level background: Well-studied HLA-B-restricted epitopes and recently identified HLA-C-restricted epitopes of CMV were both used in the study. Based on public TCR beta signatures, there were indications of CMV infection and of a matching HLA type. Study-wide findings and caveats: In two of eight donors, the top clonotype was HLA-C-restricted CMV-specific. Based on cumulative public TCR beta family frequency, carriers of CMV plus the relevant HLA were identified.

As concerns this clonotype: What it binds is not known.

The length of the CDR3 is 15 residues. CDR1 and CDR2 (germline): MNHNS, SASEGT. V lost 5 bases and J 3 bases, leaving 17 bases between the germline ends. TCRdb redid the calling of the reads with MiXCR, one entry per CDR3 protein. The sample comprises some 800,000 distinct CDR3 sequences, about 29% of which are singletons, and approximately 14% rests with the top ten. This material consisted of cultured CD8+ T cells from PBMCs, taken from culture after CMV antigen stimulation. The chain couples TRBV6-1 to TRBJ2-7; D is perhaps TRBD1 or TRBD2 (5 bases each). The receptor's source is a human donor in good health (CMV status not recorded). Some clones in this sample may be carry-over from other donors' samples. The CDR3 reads CASSFIRGTFYEQYV. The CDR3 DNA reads TGTGCCAGCAGTTTTATCCGGGGCACCTTCTACGAGCAGTACGTC.